The clone carrying this T cell receptor beta chain has only a few counts. Its antigen is not known. A much larger clonotype is one base distant, so this may be a read error. Preparation of the TCRbeta library was carried out with unique molecular identifiers. One entry per CDR3 protein, called by TCRdb with MiXCR from the PCR reads. The data contain about 580,000 distinct CDR3 sequences, around 23% of them singletons. This specimen belongs to a study of T-cell reconstitution after alpha-beta-depleted transplantation in children. Study-wide findings and caveats: Roughly two months post-transplant, alpha-beta T cells reportedly originated from several hundred graft clones that had expanded. T cells produced anew were the main source of T-cell counts and diversity one year after transplant.

V was clipped by 5 bases and J by 0 bases, with 9 bases between them. The CDR3 sequence is 14 residues long. Germline CDR1 is SEHNR and CDR2 is FQNEAQ (reference sequence). The sequence was obtained from a boy younger than two who had a stem cell transplant for acute myeloid leukemia, so the T cells may come from the graft donor. The chain has TRBV7-9 and TRBJ2-3, with D perhaps assigned TRBD1 or TRBD2 (5 bases each). Sample: PBMCs, mostly from graft donor cells, taken 360 days after TCRalphabeta/CD19-depleted stem cell transplant. CDR3 in DNA: TGTGCCAGCAGCCCCCGGGACAGCACAGATACGCAGTATTTT. Encoded protein: CASSPRDSTDTQYF.